This T cell receptor (beta chain) was recorded in a study of Graves' ophthalmopathy and Graves' hyperthyroidism. Study-wide findings and caveats: With over 85% sensitivity and 81.08% specificity, a 13-signature model separated ophthalmopathy from stable hyperthyroidism.

The authors amplified TCR beta CDR3 regions from RNA transcripts. First-round RT-PCR relied on HTBI primers, and a second-round multiplex PCR came next. MiXCR was run by TCRdb on the multiplex PCR reads, yielding one entry per CDR3 protein. The sample records approximately 210,000 distinct CDR3 sequences, about a fifth being singletons. The CDR3 is 15 amino acids. Trimming removed 6 bases at V and 6 bases at J, with 20 bases between. With respect to this clonotype: Its antigen is as yet unknown.

Material: peripheral blood. V usage is TRBV12-3 or TRBV12-4 and J usage is TRBJ2-5, with D possibly TRBD2 on 7 matching bases. The TCR sequence derives from a woman aged 45-65 years with Graves' ophthalmopathy. For the CDR3, the DNA is TGTGCCAGCAGGGCTACCGGGGGGCGCGGTCAGACCCAGTACTTC. It specifies CASRATGGRGQTQYF.